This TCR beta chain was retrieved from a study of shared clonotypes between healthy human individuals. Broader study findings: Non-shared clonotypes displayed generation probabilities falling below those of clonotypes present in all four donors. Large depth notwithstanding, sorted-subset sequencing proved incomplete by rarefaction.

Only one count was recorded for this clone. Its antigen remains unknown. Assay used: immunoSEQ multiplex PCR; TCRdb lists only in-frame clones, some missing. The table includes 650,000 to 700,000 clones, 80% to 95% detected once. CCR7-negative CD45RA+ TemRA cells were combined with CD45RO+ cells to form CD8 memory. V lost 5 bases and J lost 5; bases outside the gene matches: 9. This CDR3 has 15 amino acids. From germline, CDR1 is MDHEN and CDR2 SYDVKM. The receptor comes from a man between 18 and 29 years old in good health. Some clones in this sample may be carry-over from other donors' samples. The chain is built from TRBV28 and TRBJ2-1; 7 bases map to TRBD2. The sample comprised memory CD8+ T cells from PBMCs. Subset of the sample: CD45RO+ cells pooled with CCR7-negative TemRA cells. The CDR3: CASSKRDWFNNEQFF. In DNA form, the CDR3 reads TGTGCCAGCAGTAAGCGGGACTGGTTTAACAATGAGCAGTTCTTC.